This is a list of T cell receptor beta chains from one sample in a study of shared clonotypes between healthy human individuals. Libraries were prepared by immunoSEQ multiplex PCR; TCRdb keeps only in-frame clonotypes and omits some of them. Altogether about 2.1 million clones are present, 93% being singletons, with the ten largest covering approximately 1.6%. The material sequenced was naive CD8+ T cells from PBMCs. The source of these receptors is a young man in good health. Some clones in this sample may be carry-over from other donors' samples. The CDR3 runs from the conserved cysteine through the conserved F or W. The D gene is left open where the match is weak. A row's size may be missing; if present it is once, few, many or a size class.

D,V,J,size,CDR3,DNA
TRBD2,TRBV7-6,TRBJ2-7,.,CASSLGLAGGNYEQYF,TGTGCCAGCAGCTTAGGTCTAGCGGGAGGTAACTACGAGCAGTACTTC
.,TRBV10-3,TRBJ2-2,.,CAISDSAGIGELFF,TGTGCCATCAGTGATTCGGCAGGAATCGGGGAGCTGTTTTTT
.,TRBV30,TRBJ2-3,.,CAWSVLINSADTQYF,TGTGCCTGGAGTGTACTTATCAATTCGGCAGATACGCAGTATTTT
.,TRBV7-2,TRBJ1-1,.,CASSLENRGEAFF,TGTGCCAGCAGCTTAGAAAACCGGGGTGAAGCTTTCTTT
.,TRBV5-6,TRBJ1-2,.,CASSPTGGVSHYGYTF,TGTGCCAGCAGCCCCACCGGGGGCGTTTCCCACTATGGCTACACCTTC
TRBD2,TRBV11-2,TRBJ2-7,.,CASSISGTYEQYF,TGTGCCAGCAGCATCAGCGGGACCTACGAGCAGTACTTC
TRBD1,TRBV11-2,TRBJ2-5,.,CASSPTGAKETQYF,TGTGCCAGCAGCCCCACAGGGGCTAAGGAGACCCAGTACTTC
.,TRBV27,TRBJ1-5,.,CASSLRYGANQPQHF,TGTGCCAGCAGTTTAAGATACGGGGCAAATCAGCCCCAGCATTTT
.,TRBV9,TRBJ2-7,.,CASSPNFGRSSYEQYF,TGTGCCAGCAGCCCTAATTTCGGGAGAAGCTCCTACGAGCAGTACTTC
.,TRBV6-4,TRBJ1-1,.,CASSRRSGDTEAFF,TGTGCCAGCAGCCGACGATCGGGGGACACTGAAGCTTTCTTT
.,TRBV27,TRBJ2-1,.,CASSLSGGGQFF,TGTGCCAGCAGTCTGTCAGGGGGGGGGCAGTTCTTC
.,TRBV19,TRBJ1-1,.,CASKSPQGAFF,TGTGCCAGTAAATCCCCCCAGGGAGCTTTCTTT
TRBD1,TRBV28,TRBJ2-7,.,CASSKGAATGSYEQYF,TGTGCCAGCAGTAAAGGTGCCGCGACAGGGTCCTACGAGCAGTACTTC
TRBD2,TRBV5-4,TRBJ2-5,.,CASRLSLAGAQETQYF,TGTGCCAGCCGACTCTCACTAGCGGGAGCTCAAGAGACCCAGTACTTC
TRBD2,TRBV5-6,TRBJ2-1,.,CASSLGLAGGGDEQFF,TGTGCCAGCAGCTTGGGACTAGCGGGAGGTGGGGATGAGCAGTTCTTC
TRBD1,TRBV7-9,TRBJ2-5,once,CASSYSGTGQETQYF,TGTGCCAGCAGCTATTCCGGGACAGGACAAGAGACCCAGTACTTC
.,TRBV11-2,TRBJ2-2,.,CASSHRETSNTGELFF,TGTGCCAGCAGCCACAGGGAAACATCGAACACCGGGGAGCTGTTTTTT
.,TRBV4-2,TRBJ2-7,few,CASSLSSYEQYF,TGTGCCAGCAGCCTGAGCTCCTACGAGCAGTACTTC
.,TRBV5-1,TRBJ1-5,.,CASSPNRNNQPQHF,TGCGCCAGCAGCCCCAACAGGAACAATCAGCCCCAGCATTTT
.,TRBV5-8,TRBJ2-2,.,CASSFIDYTGELFF,TGTGCCAGCAGCTTCATAGATTACACCGGGGAGCTGTTTTTT
.,TRBV6-1,TRBJ2-7,few,CASSGVLSYEQYF,TGTGCCAGCAGTGGGGTCCTCTCCTACGAGCAGTACTTC
TRBD2,TRBV27,TRBJ2-1,.,CASRPTGLAGSEQFF,TGTGCCAGCAGACCCACGGGACTAGCGGGAAGTGAGCAGTTCTTC
TRBD1,TRBV11-2,TRBJ1-2,.,CASSSTRDSLYYTF,TGTGCCAGCAGCTCTACAAGGGACAGTCTCTACTACACCTTC
TRBD2,TRBV4-1,TRBJ2-3,.,CASSQRGSGFSTDTQYF,TGCGCCAGCAGCCAACGGGGTAGCGGGTTTAGCACAGATACGCAGTATTTT
TRBD1,TRBV5-5,TRBJ2-2,.,CASSPGQGPYTGELFF,TGTGCCAGCAGCCCCGGACAGGGGCCATACACCGGGGAGCTGTTTTTT
.,TRBV11-2,TRBJ2-7,.,CASSLESGFSEQYF,TGTGCCAGCAGCTTAGAGTCAGGGTTCAGCGAGCAGTACTTC
.,TRBV6-1,TRBJ2-2,few,CASRPGQTGELFF,TGTGCCAGCAGACCAGGACAGACCGGGGAGCTGTTTTTT
.,TRBV7-9,TRBJ1-2,.,CASSLVEQPGGYGYTF,TGTGCCAGCAGCTTAGTGGAACAGCCGGGAGGCTATGGCTACACCTTC
.,TRBV11-2,TRBJ2-7,.,CASSPKPSYEQYF,TGTGCCAGCAGCCCAAAACCGTCTTACGAGCAGTACTTC
TRBD1,TRBV7-9,TRBJ2-1,.,CASRDRGRNNEQFF,TGTGCCAGCCGGGACAGGGGTCGAAACAATGAGCAGTTCTTC
TRBD1,TRBV9,TRBJ2-3,.,CASSVGDRAPDTQYF,TGTGCCAGCAGCGTAGGGGACAGGGCCCCAGATACGCAGTATTTT
.,TRBV10-2,TRBJ2-1,.,CASSDISVKNEQFF,TGCGCCAGCAGTGATATCTCCGTGAAAAATGAGCAGTTCTTC
TRBD1,TRBV14,TRBJ2-7,.,CASSDYRDRDYEQYF,TGTGCCAGCAGCGATTACCGGGACAGGGATTACGAGCAGTACTTC
.,TRBV5-6,TRBJ1-4,.,CASSQPGAPAEKLFF,TGTGCCAGCAGCCAACCTGGGGCACCGGCTGAAAAACTGTTTTTT
TRBD1,TRBV5-1,TRBJ2-7,.,CASSFGTGVEYF,TGCGCCAGCAGCTTCGGGACAGGGGTGGAGTACTTC
.,TRBV7-9,TRBJ2-1,.,CASSSRDSPPYNEQFF,TGTGCCAGCAGCTCCCGGGACTCCCCTCCCTACAATGAGCAGTTCTTC
.,TRBV6-5,TRBJ2-5,.,CASRPHIRGETQYF,TGTGCCAGCAGGCCCCACATCCGAGGGGAGACCCAGTACTTC
.,TRBV30,TRBJ2-1,.,CAWRVRDPLYNEQFF,TGTGCCTGGAGGGTAAGGGACCCCCTTTACAATGAGCAGTTCTTC
.,TRBV7-9,TRBJ2-3,once,CASSWTGPTSPDTQYF,TGTGCCAGCAGCTGGACGGGACCGACCAGCCCCGATACGCAGTATTTT
.,TRBV9,TRBJ2-3,.,CASSQTGTSTDTQYF,TGTGCCAGCAGCCAAACCGGGACTTCAACAGATACGCAGTATTTT
.,TRBV27,TRBJ1-4,.,CASSSTNEKLFF,TGTGCCAGCAGTTCAACTAATGAAAAACTGTTTTTT
.,TRBV7-9,TRBJ2-7,.,CASSHPDSPYEQYF,TGTGCCAGCAGCCATCCGGACAGTCCCTACGAGCAGTACTTC
TRBD2,TRBV7-9,TRBJ2-1,.,CASSLAVREGVNEQFF,TGTGCCAGCAGCTTAGCAGTGCGGGAGGGAGTCAATGAGCAGTTCTTC
.,TRBV5-1,TRBJ2-1,.,CASSQRPEHEQFF,TGCGCCAGCAGCCAAAGACCCGAGCATGAGCAGTTCTTC
TRBD2,TRBV2,TRBJ2-7,.,CASSPGLATATYEQYF,TGTGCCAGCAGTCCAGGACTAGCGACCGCCACCTACGAGCAGTACTTC
.,TRBV7-3,TRBJ2-1,.,CASSFPTSLANEQFF,TGTGCCAGCAGCTTCCCGACTAGTTTGGCGAATGAGCAGTTCTTC
.,TRBV2,TRBJ2-7,.,CASSEKAGPGYEQYF,TGTGCCAGCAGTGAAAAGGCAGGTCCTGGCTACGAGCAGTACTTC
.,TRBV5-6,TRBJ2-7,.,CASSYLVPYEQYF,TGTGCCAGCAGCTACCTCGTCCCCTACGAGCAGTACTTC
.,TRBV9,TRBJ1-5,few,CASSADSSIGNQPQHF,TGTGCCAGCAGCGCGGACAGTTCTATAGGCAATCAGCCCCAGCATTTT
.,TRBV19,TRBJ1-5,.,CASIQSAGFMQPQHF,TGTGCCAGTATTCAGTCCGCAGGGTTCATGCAGCCCCAGCATTTT
.,TRBV11-2,TRBJ1-1,.,CASSLVPRGKETEAFF,TGTGCCAGCAGCTTAGTCCCACGGGGAAAAGAAACTGAAGCTTTCTTT
.,TRBV27,TRBJ1-5,.,CASSLSLHQPQHF,TGTGCCAGCAGTTTATCCCTCCATCAGCCCCAGCATTTT
.,TRBV7-2,TRBJ1-2,.,CASSPRDWKGYTF,TGTGCCAGCAGCCCGAGGGACTGGAAAGGCTACACCTTC
TRBD2,TRBV5-6,TRBJ2-2,.,CASSPGLADTGELFF,TGTGCCAGCAGCCCCGGACTAGCGGACACCGGGGAACTGTTTTTT